Presented here are 30 T cell receptor beta chains from one specimen sequenced in a study of a mutant IDH1 vaccine in newly diagnosed glioma (dated by TCRdb to about 2021). These TCRs are of unknown antigen specificity. Receptor libraries were prepared by the immunoSEQ multiplex PCR assay. As stored in TCRdb, this immuneACCESS dataset retains in-frame rearrangements with V and J assigned. A fraction of the clones does not appear; measured against another copy, unresolved V genes explain less than half of the discrepancy, and the remainder lacks a known reason. For this sample the table gives tens of thousands of clones, of which 76% were detected only once. The ten largest make up 9% to 15% of the sample. This sample's time point label indicates: week 35, safety follow-up. Each vaccine dose, consisting of 300 ug of a 20-mer mutant IDH1 peptide in Montanide, was administered subcutaneously with topical imiquimod.

Sequenced here: PBMCs, sampled from a glioma patient whose treatment included an IDH1 peptide vaccine. The source of these receptors is a man aged 35-49 years with glioma.

The V call is TRBV6-1, the J call TRBJ2-6; 10 bases are shared with TRBD2. Germline trimming cut 3 bases from V and 2 bases from J; bases unmatched to any gene: 7. CDR3 length: 18 amino acids. Germline lookup yields CDR1 MNHNS and CDR2 SASEGT. In DNA form, the CDR3 reads TGTGCCAGCAGTGACCCCTCAGCGGGAGGGCCTGGGGCCAACGTCCTGACTTTC. Translation: CASSDPSAGGPGANVLTF.

The chain joins TRBV14 to TRBJ2-7; perhaps TRBD2 as D (6 bases). V was clipped by 1 base and J by 3 bases, with 13 bases between them. The CDR3 loop spans 15 amino acids. Looked up from germline, CDR1 is SGHDN and CDR2 is FVKESK. The CDR3 sequence: CASSQGRASIYEQYF. The CDR3 DNA is TGTGCCAGCAGCCAAGGGAGGGCGTCCATCTACGAGCAGTACTTC.

This clone was detected a few times. The chain combines TRBV5-5 with TRBJ2-5; TRBD2 might be the D (6 bases). The CDR3 is 15 amino acids. Germline V gene lookup returns CDR1 SGHKS and CDR2 YYEKEE (reference sequence). V gave up 3 bases and J gave up 9 bases, with 21 bases separating them. The CDR3 DNA reads TGTGCCAGCAGCTCCCAGCGGGTACTAGCCTATCCCCAGTACTTC. It specifies CASSSQRVLAYPQYF.

The chain employs TRBV7-2 and TRBJ2-5; 10 nucleotides align to TRBD2. The ends lost 6 bases at V and 4 bases at J; junction bases unmatched: 5. The germline gives CDR1 SGHTA, CDR2 FQGNSA. The CDR3 covers 14 residues. The CDR3 bases are TGTGCCAGCAGAGCAAGGACTAGCGGAGAGACCCAGTACTTC. It translates to CASRARTSGETQYF.

The V gene is TRBV19, the J gene TRBJ1-1; a possible D gene is TRBD1 (5 bases). The CDR3 has 13 amino acids. Trimming shortened V by 7 bases and J by 3 bases, and 12 bases separated the two germline ends. Per the germline V gene, CDR1 is LNHDA and CDR2 is SQIVND (reference sequence). The chain's CDR3 is CASIRREDTEAFF. CDR3 DNA: TGTGCCAGTATACGCAGGGAGGACACTGAAGCTTTCTTT.

The chain links TRBV18 to TRBJ2-6, with D possibly TRBD2 on 5 matching bases. The CDR3 extends over 18 amino acids. Between the trimmed V and J ends, which lost 0 bases and 0 bases, there was a span of 12 bases. Germline lookup yields CDR1 KGHSH and CDR2 LQKENI. Here the CDR3 reads CASSPPSVGLSGANVLTF. The CDR3 DNA reads TGTGCCAGCTCACCACCGTCCGTCGGACTCTCTGGGGCCAACGTCCTGACTTTC. The complete variable domain, with remaining parts taken from reference TRBV18 and TRBJ2-6, reads NAGVMQNPRHLVRRRGQEARLRCSPMKGHSHVYWYRQLPEEGLKFMVYLQKENIIDESGMPKERFSAEFPKEGPSILRIQQVVRGDSAAYFCASSPPSVGLSGANVLTFGAGSRLTVL.

This sequence joins TRBV15 and TRBJ2-7, with D possibly matching TRBD1 (5 bases). The CDR3 totals 13 residues. CDR1 is LNHNV and CDR2 is YYDKDF in the germline V gene (reference sequence). The V end lost 0 bases, the J end lost 7 bases, and 10 bases lay between the germline ends. CDR3 sequence (DNA): TGTGCCACCAGCAGAGACAGGACACGGGAGCAGTACGTC. This gives the protein CATSRDRTREQYV.

This sequence joins TRBV6-5 and TRBJ1-1; D unclear. Germline CDR1 reads MNHEY; CDR2 reads SVGAGI. CDR3 length: 14 residues. The V gene lost 2 bases and the J gene lost 5 bases, with 12 bases spanning the gap. CDR3 in amino acids: CASSYARAETEAFF. CDR3 DNA: TGTGCCAGCAGTTACGCCCGGGCGGAGACTGAAGCTTTCTTT.

V gene TRBV21-1 combines with J gene TRBJ1-2; TRBD1, as called in the table, went unchecked against the DNA. TRBV21-1 is given as a pseudogene. This CDR3 has 14 residues. The CDR3 sequence: CASTPDRINYGYTF. CDR3 sequence (DNA): TGTGCCAGCACTCCGGACAGGATTAACTATGGCTACACCTTC.

CDR3 DNA sequence: TGTGCCTGGAGCCCCCGGGACAGGGTCTACGAGCAGTACGTC. Its protein is CAWSPRDRVYEQYV. The chain is built from TRBV30 and TRBJ2-7, with 9 bases fitting TRBD1. CDR1 is GTSNPN, CDR2 SVGIG, per germline (reference sequence). The J segment lost 3 bases and the V segment lost 3 bases, leaving 6 bases of the junction unmatched. This CDR3 contains 14 residues.

The chain employs TRBV10-3 and TRBJ1-5; D not certain. This CDR3 spans 15 amino acids. The germline CDR1 and CDR2 sequences are ENHRY and SYGVKD. V lost 3 bases, J lost 7 bases, and 16 bases lay in between. The CDR3 DNA reads as TGTGCCATCAGTGAAAAGGAGTTTGTGGGCCAGCCCCAGCATTTT. Translated: CAISEKEFVGQPQHF.

The chain recombines TRBV5-4 with TRBJ2-5; 10 bases are a match to TRBD1. CDR1 and CDR2 (germline): SGHNT, YYREEE (reference sequence). V lost 3 bases, J lost 6 bases, and 5 bases stayed unmatched. The CDR3 contains 14 residues. This chain's CDR3 is CASSWDRGDKTQYF. DNA for the CDR3: TGTGCCAGCAGCTGGGACAGGGGTGACAAGACCCAGTACTTC.

This clone appeared a few times. This chain joins TRBV7-9 and TRBJ2-6; D is uncertain. The germline V gene encodes CDR1 SEHNR and CDR2 FQNEAQ (reference sequence). This CDR3 is 13 amino acids long. With 7 bases removed from V and 1 base from J, the gap between germline ends came to 5 bases. This CDR3 reads CASIPSGANVLTF. The CDR3 coding sequence is TGTGCCAGCATCCCGTCTGGGGCCAACGTCCTGACTTTC.

The V gene is TRBV7-9, the J gene TRBJ2-2; D call uncertain. There are 15 residues in the CDR3. The V gene lost 4 bases and the J gene lost 3 bases, with 12 bases spanning the gap. Germline CDR1 reads SEHNR; CDR2 reads FQNEAQ (reference sequence). CDR3 DNA sequence: TGTGCCAGCAGCTCGCGAATAGGGTACACCGGGGAGCTGTTTTTT. It is translated as CASSSRIGYTGELFF.

The chain is built from TRBV7-9 and TRBJ1-1, with TRBD1 as a possible D gene (5 bases). This CDR3 is built from 11 residues. Germline-derived CDR1 and CDR2 are SEHNR and FQNEAQ (reference sequence). With 2 bases removed from V and 11 bases from J, the gap between germline ends came to 9 bases. The CDR3 DNA reads TGTGCCAGCAGCTTATCCTGGGACGCTTTCTTT. Translating it yields CASSLSWDAFF.

The chain employs TRBV21-1 and TRBJ2-7; the table names TRBD2, a call not compared with the DNA. TRBV21-1 is tagged as a pseudogene. The CDR3 sequence is 16 residues long. The CDR3 loop is CASSKAEGTVTYEQYV. As DNA, the CDR3 is TGTGCCAGCAGCAAAGCAGAAGGGACTGTGACCTACGAGCAGTACGTC.

The genes are TRBV12-5 and TRBJ1-5, with 11 bases lining up with TRBD1. J gave up 2 bases and V 0 bases, and 12 bases lay outside the gene matches. From germline, CDR1 is LGHNT and CDR2 FRNRAP. The CDR3 is made up of 20 amino acids. The CDR3 region has the DNA TGTGCTAGTGGTTTGGTAGGTGGACAGGGGGCCCAAGGGGGCAATCAGCCCCAGCATTTT. Translated, it gives CASGLVGGQGAQGGNQPQHF.

This clone was found once. The rearrangement joins TRBV2 to TRBJ2-7; D remains ambiguous. Trimming cost V 4 bases and J 3 bases, with 4 bases left between them. The CDR3 spans 11 residues. Germline CDR1 is SNHLY and CDR2 is FYNNEI. In DNA, the CDR3 is TGTGCCAGCAGTGCCTTCTACGAGCAGTACTTC. Protein sequence: CASSAFYEQYF.

The V and J genes are TRBV28 and TRBJ2-7; possibly TRBD1 for D (6 bases). The germline V gene encodes CDR1 MDHEN and CDR2 SYDVKM. Trimming removed 1 base at V and 2 bases at J, with 12 bases between. There are 15 residues in the CDR3. CDR3 amino acids: CASSLSTDRPYEQYV. The CDR3 DNA follows: TGTGCCAGCAGTTTATCCACGGACAGACCCTACGAGCAGTACGTC.

The chain combines TRBV6-1 with TRBJ2-7; 7 bases align to TRBD1. The V segment lost 6 bases and the J segment 0 bases; nucleotides outside the gene matches: 5. CDR1 and CDR2 from the germline V gene are MNHNS and SASEGT. This CDR3 comprises 14 residues. The CDR3 nucleotides read TGTGCCAGCAGGGACGGGACAGCCTCCTACGAGCAGTACTTC. The encoded protein is CASRDGTASYEQYF.

The count of this clone is one. The rearrangement uses TRBV19 and TRBJ2-2; no reliable D call. The CDR3 is 13 amino acids. Germline CDR1 LNHDA, CDR2 SQIVND (reference sequence). The CDR3 DNA is TGTGGGGTACGGGCTTCGAACACCGGGGAGCTGTTTTTT. It yields the protein CGVRASNTGELFF.

The rearrangement joins TRBV6-1 to TRBJ1-1; 7 bases line up with TRBD1. The CDR3 loop spans 15 amino acids. Germline CDR1 and CDR2: MNHNS and SASEGT. V lost 2 bases to trimming and J lost 5 bases; unmatched junction nucleotides: 8. CDR3 protein: CASSEFRQGGTEAFF. CDR3 coding DNA: TGTGCCAGCAGTGAATTCCGACAGGGAGGAACTGAAGCTTTCTTT.

Points on this clone: A read error may produce the germline difference seen at one junction end. Other DNA sequences of this sample code for an identical CDR3. This chain connects TRBV5-6 to TRBJ1-1; no definite D call. The CDR3 spans 14 residues. Looked up from germline, CDR1 is SGHDT and CDR2 is YYEEEE. The CDR3, as DNA: TGCGCCAGCAGCTTTAATATAATGATGTCTGAAGCTTTCTTT. Translation: CASSFNIMMSEAFF.

The genes are TRBV27 and TRBJ1-4; TRBD1 might be the D (5 bases). The V gene lost 6 bases and the J gene lost 7 bases, with 18 bases spanning the gap. The CDR3 totals 15 residues. The germline CDR1 and CDR2 sequences are MNHEY and SMNVEV (reference sequence). CDR3 residues: CASRLRSLRGEKLFF. CDR3 DNA: TGTGCCAGCAGATTACGCAGCTTAAGGGGTGAAAAACTGTTTTTT.

The chain has TRBV25-1 and TRBJ2-3, with 7 nucleotides matching TRBD1. This CDR3 comprises 13 residues. Germline-derived CDR1 and CDR2 are MGHDK and SYGVNS. V trimming: 6 bases; J trimming: 8 bases; junction bases outside the gene matches: 8. The CDR3 nucleotides are TGTGCCAGCAGCCCGACAGGGTCAGGTACGCAGTATTTT. Translated: CASSPTGSGTQYF.

This rearrangement joins TRBV5-1 to TRBJ2-3; 9 nucleotides align to TRBD2. Losses at the gene ends were 2 bases for V and 2 bases for J; bases not matched to a gene: 6. CDR1 is SGHRS and CDR2 is YFSETQ in the germline V gene. The CDR3 runs to 16 residues. CDR3 bases: TGCGCCAGCAGCTTCCAGACTAGCGGAAACACAGATACGCAGTATTTT. This gives the protein CASSFQTSGNTDTQYF.

The chain is built from TRBV11-3 and TRBJ2-3; 7 bases match TRBD1. V shed 5 bases and J 2 bases; nucleotides not matched to a gene: 13. Germline CDR1 and CDR2: SGHNT and YENEEA. The CDR3 loop spans 17 amino acids. The CDR3 nucleotides read TGTGCCAGCAGCCGTCCCGATTTTCAGGGGGTCACAGATACGCAGTATTTT. It translates to CASSRPDFQGVTDTQYF. The full variable domain, its missing parts supplied by reference TRBV11-3 and TRBJ2-3, is EAGVVQSPRYKIIEKKQPVAFWCNPISGHNTLYWYLQNLGQGPELLIRYENEEAVDDSQLPKDRFSAERLKGVDSTLKIQPAELGDSAVYLCASSRPDFQGVTDTQYFGPGTRLTVL.

The chain couples TRBV7-6 to TRBJ2-1; 7 positions match TRBD2. CDR1 is SGHVS, CDR2 FNYEAQ, per germline. CDR3 length equals 12 residues. J gave up 9 bases and V 6 bases, and 5 bases lay outside the gene matches. The CDR3: CASRQPGGEQFF. The DNA for the CDR3 is TGTGCCAGCAGACAGCCGGGGGGTGAGCAGTTCTTC.

Comment on this clone: Mismatch with germline at one junction end may stem from a read error. CDR3 DNA sequence: TGCGCCAGCAGCTTGGGTCAAGGGGATGTCGGGAAGCTGTTTTTT. It is translated as CASSLGQGDVGKLFF. The chain is built from TRBV5-1 and TRBJ2-2; D might be TRBD1 or TRBD2, each matching 5 bases. Germline V gene lookup returns CDR1 SGHRS and CDR2 YFSETQ. The CDR3 totals 15 residues. The complete variable domain, with remaining parts taken from reference TRBV5-1 and TRBJ2-2, reads KAGVTQTPRYLIKTRGQQVTLSCSPISGHRSVSWYQQTPGQGLQFLFEYFSETQRNKGNFPGRFSGRQFSNSRSEMNVSTLELGDSALYLCASSLGQGDVGKLFFGEGSRLTVL.

The table lists this clone with a few counts. The chain uses TRBV7-2 and TRBJ1-4, with D possibly being TRBD1 (5 bases). The CDR3 sequence is 15 residues long. Germline assignment: CDR1 SGHTA and CDR2 FQGNSA. V shed 3 bases and J shed 1 base, with 9 bases lying between them. CDR3 amino acids: CASSLNGGTNEKLFF. For the CDR3, the DNA is TGTGCCAGCAGCTTGAACGGGGGAACTAATGAAAAACTGTTTTTT.